The rows below give T cell receptor beta chains drawn from one sample of a study of T cells in localized non-small cell lung cancer. The table came from immunoSEQ multiplex PCR; TCRdb's copy has only in-frame clones and leaves some out. The data contain about 5,500 clones, 75% to 85% of them singletons. The specimen was peripheral blood mononuclear cells, collected before any cancer treatment. These receptors were obtained from a female donor over 55 with stage II lung adenocarcinoma. Each CDR3 is given with its conserved first and last residue. D genes are given only for firm matches. Size is omitted from some rows. Given values are once, few, many or a class for expanded clones.

>TRBV5-8|.|.|TRBJ1-5
CASSLKSINQPQHF
TGTGCCAGCAGCTTGAAAAGTATCAATCAGCCCCAGCATTTT
>TRBV6-5|.|.|TRBJ1-2
CASSQMGNGYTF
TGTGCCAGCAGCCAAATGGGGAATGGCTACACCTTC
>TRBV2|.|.|TRBJ1-5
CASSDNGEQPQHF
TGTGCCAGCAGTGATAACGGGGAACAGCCCCAGCATTTT
>TRBV27|.|.|TRBJ1-4
CASRPGLGFEKLFF
TGTGCCAGCAGGCCGGGCCTAGGGTTTGAAAAACTGTTTTTT
>TRBV28|.|.|TRBJ1-2
CASSFKGDYGYTF
TGTGCCAGCAGTTTCAAAGGGGACTATGGCTACACCTTC
>TRBV2|.|TRBD1|TRBJ1-2
CASMGSRQGPGYTF
TGTGCCAGCATGGGTTCGAGACAGGGACCTGGCTACACCTTC
>TRBV5-1|once|.|TRBJ1-1
CASSWEGGTEAFF
TGCGCCAGCAGCTGGGAGGGTGGGACTGAAGCTTTCTTT
>TRBV5-1|.|.|TRBJ2-1
CASSWGLEMEQFF
TGCGCCAGCAGCTGGGGGCTGGAAATGGAGCAGTTCTTC
>TRBV27|once|.|TRBJ1-2
CASSSSGREVYGYTF
TGTGCCAGCAGCTCCTCCGGGAGGGAGGTCTATGGCTACACCTTC
>TRBV7-9|.|.|TRBJ2-5
CASSSLRLNTETQYF
TGTGCCAGCAGCTCCCTTCGGTTGAATACGGAGACCCAGTACTTC
>TRBV11-2|.|TRBD2|TRBJ2-1
CASIPWSTSGSEQFF
TGTGCCAGCATCCCCTGGTCGACTAGCGGGAGTGAGCAGTTCTTC
>TRBV9|.|.|TRBJ2-3
CASSVEPSITDTQYF
TGTGCCAGCAGCGTAGAACCTAGTATAACAGATACGCAGTATTTT
>TRBV6-5|.|.|TRBJ2-2
CASADSRELFF
TGTGCCAGCGCGGACAGCCGGGAGCTGTTTTTT
>TRBV2|few|.|TRBJ2-2
CASRLTFLTGELFF
TGTGCCAGCCGCCTCACATTTCTCACCGGGGAGCTGTTTTTT
>TRBV6-5|.|.|TRBJ1-2
CASSYDPPSGYTF
TGTGCCAGCAGTTACGACCCACCCTCTGGCTACACCTTC
>TRBV5-4|.|TRBD1|TRBJ1-3
CASSKDRSSGNTIYF
TGTGCCAGCAGTAAGGACAGGAGCTCTGGAAACACCATATATTTT
>TRBV7-3|.|.|TRBJ2-3
CASSLENGLTDTQYF
TGTGCCAGCAGCTTAGAAAACGGTTTGACAGATACGCAGTATTTT
>TRBV11-2|once|TRBD2|TRBJ2-1
CASSPGLAGVLHQFF
TGTGCCAGCAGTCCTGGACTAGCGGGAGTACTCCACCAGTTCTTC
>TRBV2|.|TRBD1|TRBJ2-1
CASRNGQAPYNEQFF
TGTGCCAGCAGGAATGGACAGGCGCCCTACAATGAGCAGTTCTTC
>TRBV2|.|.|TRBJ1-2
CASSVRRELGGYTF
TGTGCCAGCAGTGTACGCAGGGAGCTGGGCGGCTACACCTTC
>TRBV29-1|once|TRBD2|TRBJ2-1
CSVREYNEQFF
TGCAGCGTGCGGGAGTATAATGAGCAGTTCTTC
>TRBV15|.|.|TRBJ1-4
CATSPGGATNEKLFF
TGTGCCACCAGCCCTGGGGGGGCAACTAATGAAAAACTGTTTTTT
>TRBV5-5|once|.|TRBJ2-2
CASSSGHRAGELFF
TGTGCCAGCAGCTCGGGACATCGGGCCGGGGAGCTGTTTTTT
>TRBV5-1|few|TRBD2|TRBJ2-2
CASRVAGSGELFF
TGCGCCAGCAGAGTAGCGGGATCCGGGGAGCTGTTTTTT
>TRBV28|.|.|TRBJ2-3
CASSFPGVFTDTQYF
TGTGCCAGCAGTTTCCCCGGGGTCTTCACAGATACGCAGTATTTT
>TRBV5-5|.|.|TRBJ2-3
CASSLLALSTDTQYF
TGTGCCAGCAGCTTGCTAGCGCTTAGCACAGATACGCAGTATTTT
>TRBV5-1|.|.|TRBJ1-4
CASTHATEKNEKLFF
TGCGCCAGCACCCACGCCACGGAGAAGAATGAAAAACTGTTTTTT
>TRBV30|few|.|TRBJ1-5
CAWSAGTLNQPQHF
TGTGCCTGGAGTGCCGGGACGCTTAATCAGCCCCAGCATTTT
>TRBV28|.|TRBD1|TRBJ2-1
CASSLPPQGAWNEQFF
TGTGCCAGCAGTTTACCCCCCCAGGGGGCATGGAATGAGCAGTTCTTC
>TRBV10-3|.|.|TRBJ2-3
CAISLTRGITDTQYF
TGTGCCATCAGTCTAACCCGGGGGATCACAGATACGCAGTATTTT
>TRBV7-6|.|.|TRBJ2-5
CASSRRTEETQYF
TGTGCCAGCAGCCGGAGAACGGAAGAGACCCAGTACTTC
>TRBV27|.|TRBD2|TRBJ2-1
CATTLAGAYNEQFF
TGTGCCACCACCCTAGCGGGAGCCTACAATGAGCAGTTCTTC
>TRBV28|.|TRBD1|TRBJ1-1
CASPPVQGADTEAFF
TGTGCCAGCCCGCCCGTGCAGGGGGCGGACACTGAAGCTTTCTTT
>TRBV5-4|.|.|TRBJ1-3
CASSPGGGLDTIYF
TGTGCCAGCAGCCCCGGTGGGGGCTTAGACACCATATATTTT
>TRBV5-1|.|TRBD1|TRBJ2-2
CASSLGGQGNTGELFF
TGCGCCAGCAGCTTGGGTGGACAGGGGAACACCGGGGAGCTGTTTTTT
>TRBV4-1|.|.|TRBJ2-3
CASSHLGLDTQYF
TGCGCCAGCAGCCATCTAGGTCTAGATACGCAGTATTTT
>TRBV10-2|.|.|TRBJ1-1
CASTQNTEAFF
TGCGCCAGCACCCAGAACACTGAAGCTTTCTTT
>TRBV14|.|.|TRBJ1-2
CASSHQGLYGYTF
TGTGCCAGCAGCCACCAGGGCCTCTATGGCTACACCTTC
>TRBV5-1|.|TRBD1|TRBJ2-2
CASAQGDDTGELFF
TGCGCCAGCGCACAGGGGGATGATACCGGGGAGCTGTTTTTT
>TRBV15|few|.|TRBJ1-2
CATSLDFNYGYTF
TGTGCCACCAGCTTGGATTTTAACTATGGCTACACCTTC
>TRBV28|.|.|TRBJ2-3
CASDTRGRGPTDTQYF
TGTGCCAGCGACACTCGAGGGCGGGGGCCCACAGATACGCAGTATTTT
>TRBV13|.|.|TRBJ2-1
CASSLFPLVALNPGNEQFF
TGTGCCAGCAGCTTATTCCCATTGGTAGCCCTTAACCCGGGGAATGAGCAGTTCTTC
>TRBV6-1|.|.|TRBJ1-1
CASSVGQGSTEAFF
TGTGCCAGCAGTGTAGGGCAGGGGTCCACTGAAGCTTTCTTT
>TRBV20-1|.|.|TRBJ1-1
CSASPEAFF
TGCAGTGCCTCCCCTGAAGCTTTCTTT
>TRBV2|few|TRBD1|TRBJ1-6
CASRTGNASPLHF
TGTGCCAGCAGGACAGGGAACGCATCACCCCTCCACTTT
>TRBV6-6|.|.|TRBJ1-1
CASNVNTEAFF
TGTGCCAGCAATGTGAACACTGAAGCTTTCTTT
>TRBV28|.|TRBD2|TRBJ2-3
CASSLPGLAVTDTQYF
TGTGCCAGCAGTTTGCCTGGACTAGCGGTAACAGATACGCAGTATTTT
>TRBV28|once|.|TRBJ1-5
CASSSPLSDQPQHF
TGTGCCAGCAGTTCGCCCCTTAGTGATCAGCCCCAGCATTTT
>TRBV14|once|.|TRBJ2-5
CASSSRVGAVETQYF
TGTGCCAGCAGCTCAAGAGTAGGGGCCGTGGAGACCCAGTACTTC
>TRBV6-1|.|TRBD2|TRBJ2-1
CASSGPSGSSYNEQFF
TGTGCCAGCAGTGGGCCTAGCGGAAGCTCCTACAATGAGCAGTTCTTC
>TRBV27|few|.|TRBJ1-3
CASSPFSGNTIYF
TGTGCCAGCAGTCCATTCTCTGGAAACACCATATATTTT
>TRBV6-4|.|TRBD2|TRBJ2-3
CASSVLAGGTDTQYF
TGTGCCAGCAGTGTACTAGCGGGAGGCACAGATACGCAGTATTTT
>TRBV18|.|.|TRBJ2-3
CASSPRGLADTQYF
TGTGCCAGCTCACCACGGGGGTTGGCAGATACGCAGTATTTT